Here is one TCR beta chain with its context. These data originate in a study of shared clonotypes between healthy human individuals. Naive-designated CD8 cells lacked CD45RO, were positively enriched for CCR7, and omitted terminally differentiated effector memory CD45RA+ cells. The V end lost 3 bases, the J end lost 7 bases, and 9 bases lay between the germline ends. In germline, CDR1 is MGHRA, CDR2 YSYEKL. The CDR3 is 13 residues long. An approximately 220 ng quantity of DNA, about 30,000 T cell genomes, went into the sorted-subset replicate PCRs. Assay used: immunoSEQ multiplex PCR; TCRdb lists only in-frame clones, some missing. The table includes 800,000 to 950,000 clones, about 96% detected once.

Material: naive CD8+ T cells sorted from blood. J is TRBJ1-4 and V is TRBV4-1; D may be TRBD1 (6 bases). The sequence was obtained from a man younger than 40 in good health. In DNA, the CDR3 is TGCGCCAGCAGCCAGGGGGGCCGTGAAAAACTGTTTTTT. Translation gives CASSQGGREKLFF.